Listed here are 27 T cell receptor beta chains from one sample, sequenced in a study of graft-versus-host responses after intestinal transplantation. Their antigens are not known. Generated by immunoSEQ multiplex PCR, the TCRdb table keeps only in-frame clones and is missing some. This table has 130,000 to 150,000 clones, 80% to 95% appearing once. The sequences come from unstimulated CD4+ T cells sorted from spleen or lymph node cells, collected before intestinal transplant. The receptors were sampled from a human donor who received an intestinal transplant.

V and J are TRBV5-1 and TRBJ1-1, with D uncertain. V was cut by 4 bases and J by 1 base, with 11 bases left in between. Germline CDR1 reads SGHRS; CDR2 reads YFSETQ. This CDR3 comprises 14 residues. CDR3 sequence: CASSDGPKNTEAFF. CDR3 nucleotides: TGCGCCAGCAGCGACGGACCGAAGAACACTGAAGCTTTCTTT.

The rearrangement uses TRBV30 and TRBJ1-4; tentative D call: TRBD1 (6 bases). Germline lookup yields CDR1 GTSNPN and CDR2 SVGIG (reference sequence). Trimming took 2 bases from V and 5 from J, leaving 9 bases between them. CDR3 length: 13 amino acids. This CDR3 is CAWSQGLNEKLFF. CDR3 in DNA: TGTGCCTGGAGTCAGGGGCTAAATGAAAAACTGTTTTTT.

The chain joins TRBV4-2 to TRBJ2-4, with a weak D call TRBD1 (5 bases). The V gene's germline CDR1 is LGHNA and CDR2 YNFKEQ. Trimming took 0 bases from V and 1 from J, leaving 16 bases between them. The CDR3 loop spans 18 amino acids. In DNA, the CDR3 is TGTGCCAGCAGCCAAGATCAAAACAGGCTAGGGGCCAAAAACATTCAGTACTTC. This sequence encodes CASSQDQNRLGAKNIQYF.

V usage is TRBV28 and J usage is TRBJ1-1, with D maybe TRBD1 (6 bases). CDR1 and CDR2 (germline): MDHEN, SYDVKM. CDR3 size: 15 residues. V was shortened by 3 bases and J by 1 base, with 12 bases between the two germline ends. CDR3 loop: CASSFRYRENTEAFF. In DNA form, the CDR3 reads TGTGCCAGCAGTTTTCGGTACAGGGAGAACACTGAAGCTTTCTTT.

The chain's CDR3 is CSVATGGAGQPQHF. The DNA of the CDR3 is TGCAGCGTCGCCACAGGGGGCGCAGGACAGCCCCAGCATTTT. The V call is TRBV29-1, the J call TRBJ1-5; 9 bases agree with TRBD1. The germline CDR1 and CDR2 sequences are SQVTM and ANQGSEA. With 6 bases clipped from V and 7 bases from J, the junction kept 10 bases outside the gene matches. The CDR3 consists of 14 residues.

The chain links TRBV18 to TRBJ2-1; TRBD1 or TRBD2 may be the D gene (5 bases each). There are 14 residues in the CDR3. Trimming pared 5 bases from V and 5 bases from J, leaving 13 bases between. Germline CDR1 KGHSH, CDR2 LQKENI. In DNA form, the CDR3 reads TGTGCCAGCTCATCCGGGACCGACAACAATGAGCAGTTCTTC. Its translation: CASSSGTDNNEQFF.

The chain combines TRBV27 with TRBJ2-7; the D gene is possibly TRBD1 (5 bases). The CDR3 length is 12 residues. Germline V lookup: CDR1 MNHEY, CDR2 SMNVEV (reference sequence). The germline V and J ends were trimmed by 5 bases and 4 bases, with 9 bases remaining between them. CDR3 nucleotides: TGTGCCAGCAGTCCTCCAGGGTACGAGCAGTACTTC. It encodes CASSPPGYEQYF.

CDR3 coding DNA: TGTGCCAGCAGCTTTTTGGGAGTCGAGCAGTACTTC. Its protein product is CASSFLGVEQYF. The chain couples TRBV13 to TRBJ2-7; a possible D gene is TRBD2 (5 bases). The germline gives CDR1 PRHDT, CDR2 FYEKMQ (reference sequence). CDR3 length equals 12 residues. Trimming pared 3 bases from V and 6 bases from J, leaving 9 bases between.

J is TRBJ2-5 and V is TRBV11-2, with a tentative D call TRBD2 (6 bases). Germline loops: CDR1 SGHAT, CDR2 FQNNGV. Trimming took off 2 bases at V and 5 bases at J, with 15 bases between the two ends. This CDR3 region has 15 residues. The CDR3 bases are TGTGCCAGCAGCTTAAAGTCTAGCGTCGCGGAGACCCAGTACTTC. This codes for CASSLKSSVAETQYF.

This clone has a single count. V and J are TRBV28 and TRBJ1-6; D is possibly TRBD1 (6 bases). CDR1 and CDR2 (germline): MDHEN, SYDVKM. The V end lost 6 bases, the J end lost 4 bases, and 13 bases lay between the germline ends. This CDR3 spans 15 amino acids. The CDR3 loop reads CASSFRDKYNSPLHF. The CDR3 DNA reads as TGTGCCAGCAGCTTCCGGGACAAGTATAATTCACCCCTCCACTTT.

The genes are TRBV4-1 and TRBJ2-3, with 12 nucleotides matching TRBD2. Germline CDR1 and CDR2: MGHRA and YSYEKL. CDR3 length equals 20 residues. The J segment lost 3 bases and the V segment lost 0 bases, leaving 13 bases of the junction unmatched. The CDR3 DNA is TGCGCCAGCAGCCAAGATAGGACTAGCGGGATGCTCCCCGGGACAGATACGCAGTATTTT. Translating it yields CASSQDRTSGMLPGTDTQYF.

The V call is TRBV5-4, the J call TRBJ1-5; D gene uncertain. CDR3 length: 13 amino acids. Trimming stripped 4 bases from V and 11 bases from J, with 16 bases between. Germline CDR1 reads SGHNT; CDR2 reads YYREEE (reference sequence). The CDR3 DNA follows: TGTGCCAGCAGCAGCGACCCTGGCATGGCCCAGCATTTT. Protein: CASSSDPGMAQHF.

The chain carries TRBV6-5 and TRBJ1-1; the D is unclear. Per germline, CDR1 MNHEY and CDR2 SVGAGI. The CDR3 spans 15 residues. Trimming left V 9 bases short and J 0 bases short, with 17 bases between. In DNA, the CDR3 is TGTGCCAGATCAGTGACTGGCGTCATGAACACTGAAGCTTTCTTT. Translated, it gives CARSVTGVMNTEAFF.

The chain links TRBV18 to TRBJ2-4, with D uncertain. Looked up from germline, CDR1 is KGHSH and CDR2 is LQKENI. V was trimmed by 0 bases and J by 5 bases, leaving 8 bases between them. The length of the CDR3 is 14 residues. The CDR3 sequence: CASSPPADQNIQYF. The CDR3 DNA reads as TGTGCCAGCTCACCACCGGCAGATCAAAACATTCAGTACTTC.

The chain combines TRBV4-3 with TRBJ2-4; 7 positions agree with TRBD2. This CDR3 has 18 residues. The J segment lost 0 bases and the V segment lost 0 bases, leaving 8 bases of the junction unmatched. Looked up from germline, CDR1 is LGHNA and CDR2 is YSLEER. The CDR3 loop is CASSQEKREALAKNIQYF. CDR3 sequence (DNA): TGCGCCAGCAGCCAAGAAAAACGGGAGGCCCTAGCCAAAAACATTCAGTACTTC.

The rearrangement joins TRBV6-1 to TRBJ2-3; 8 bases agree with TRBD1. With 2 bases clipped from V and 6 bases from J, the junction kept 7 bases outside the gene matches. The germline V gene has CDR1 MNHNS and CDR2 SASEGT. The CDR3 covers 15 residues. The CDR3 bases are TGTGCCAGCAGTGAAATCGGACAGGGACCCGATACGCAGTATTTT. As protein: CASSEIGQGPDTQYF.

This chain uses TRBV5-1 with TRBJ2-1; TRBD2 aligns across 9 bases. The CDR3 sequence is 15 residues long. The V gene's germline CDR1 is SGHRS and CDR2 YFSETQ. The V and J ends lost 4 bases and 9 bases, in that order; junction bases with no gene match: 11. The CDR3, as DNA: TGCGCCAGCAGCGGCGGTAGCGGGAGAATACGTGAGCAGTTCTTC. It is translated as CASSGGSGRIREQFF.

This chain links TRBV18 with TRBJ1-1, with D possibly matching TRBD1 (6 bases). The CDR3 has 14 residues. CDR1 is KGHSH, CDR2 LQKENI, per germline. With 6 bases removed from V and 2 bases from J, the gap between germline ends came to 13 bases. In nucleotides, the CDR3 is TGTGCCAGCTCGTCCGGGACACCTAACACTGAAGCTTTCTTT. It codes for CASSSGTPNTEAFF.

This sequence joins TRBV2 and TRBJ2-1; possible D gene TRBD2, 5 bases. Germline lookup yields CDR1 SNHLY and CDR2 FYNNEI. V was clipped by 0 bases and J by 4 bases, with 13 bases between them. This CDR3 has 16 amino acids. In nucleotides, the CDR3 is TGTGCCAGCAGTGAAGCACTAGTCCCTAGGTACAATGAGCAGTTCTTC. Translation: CASSEALVPRYNEQFF.

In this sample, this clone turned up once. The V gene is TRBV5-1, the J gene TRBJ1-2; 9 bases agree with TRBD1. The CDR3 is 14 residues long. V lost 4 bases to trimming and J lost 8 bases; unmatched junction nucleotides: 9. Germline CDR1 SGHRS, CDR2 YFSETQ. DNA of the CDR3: TGCGCCAGCAGCGCGGACAGGGGAATAGGGGGCTACACCTTC. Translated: CASSADRGIGGYTF.

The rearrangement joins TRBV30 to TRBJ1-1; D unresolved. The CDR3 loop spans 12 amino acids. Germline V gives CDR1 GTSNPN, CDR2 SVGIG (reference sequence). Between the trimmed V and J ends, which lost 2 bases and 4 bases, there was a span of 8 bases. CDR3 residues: CAWSLSGTEAFF. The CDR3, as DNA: TGTGCCTGGAGTTTGTCGGGCACTGAAGCTTTCTTT. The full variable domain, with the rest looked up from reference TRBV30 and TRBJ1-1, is SQTIHQWPATLVQPVGSPLSLECTVEGTSNPNLYWYRQAAGRGLQLLFYSVGIGQISSEVPQNLSASRPQDRQFILSSKKLLLSDSGFYLCAWSLSGTEAFFGQGTRLTVV.

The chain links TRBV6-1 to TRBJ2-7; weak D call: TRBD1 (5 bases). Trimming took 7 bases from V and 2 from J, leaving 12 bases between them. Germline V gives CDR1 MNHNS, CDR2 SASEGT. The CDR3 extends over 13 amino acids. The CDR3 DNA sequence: TGTGCCAGCACCACATCCAGGGCCTACGAGCAGTACTTC. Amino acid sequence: CASTTSRAYEQYF.

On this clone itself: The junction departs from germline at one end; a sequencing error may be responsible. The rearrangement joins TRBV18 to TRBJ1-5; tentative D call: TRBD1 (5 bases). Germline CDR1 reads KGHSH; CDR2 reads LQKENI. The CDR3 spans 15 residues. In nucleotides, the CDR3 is TGTGCCGGCTCACCAAGGGACGGGCTTAATCAGCCCCAGCATTTT. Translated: CAGSPRDGLNQPQHF.

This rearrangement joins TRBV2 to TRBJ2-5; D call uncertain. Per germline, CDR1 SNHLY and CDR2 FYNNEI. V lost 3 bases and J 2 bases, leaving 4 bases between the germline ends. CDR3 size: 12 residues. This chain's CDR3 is CASSDIQETQYF. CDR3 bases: TGTGCCAGCAGTGACATACAAGAGACCCAGTACTTC.

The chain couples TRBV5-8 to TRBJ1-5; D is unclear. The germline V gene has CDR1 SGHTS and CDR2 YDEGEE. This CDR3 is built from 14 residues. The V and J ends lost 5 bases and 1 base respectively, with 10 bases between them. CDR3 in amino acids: CASRLPGSNQPQHF. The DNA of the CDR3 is TGTGCCAGCAGGTTACCGGGGAGCAATCAGCCCCAGCATTTT.

CDR3 in DNA: TGTGCCAGCAGTTACGGTCTAGCGGGAGACCCCTACGAGCAGTACTTC. Amino acids: CASSYGLAGDPYEQYF. The V and J genes are TRBV6-6 and TRBJ2-7; 10 bases agree with TRBD2. The junction had 6 bases not matched to a gene; V was cut back by 2 bases and J by 2 bases. The germline gives CDR1 MNHNY, CDR2 SVGAGI (reference sequence). The CDR3 consists of 16 residues.

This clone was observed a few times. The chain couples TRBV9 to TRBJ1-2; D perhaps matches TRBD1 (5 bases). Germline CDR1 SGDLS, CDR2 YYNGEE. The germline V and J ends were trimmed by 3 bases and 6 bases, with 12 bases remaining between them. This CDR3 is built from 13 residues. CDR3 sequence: CASSEEGFHGYTF. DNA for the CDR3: TGTGCCAGCAGCGAAGAGGGGTTCCATGGCTACACCTTC. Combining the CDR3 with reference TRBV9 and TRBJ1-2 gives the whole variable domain DSGVTQTPKHLITATGQRVTLRCSPRSGDLSVYWYQQSLDQGLQFLIQYYNGEERAKGNILERFSAQQFPDLHSELNLSSLELGDSALYFCASSEEGFHGYTFGSGTRLTVV.